This entry features one T cell receptor beta chain sequence. This record comes from a study of T cell changes during pregnancy in multiple sclerosis. Assay: immunoSEQ multiplex PCR; the TCRdb copy retains only in-frame clones and omits some. The sample lists roughly 32,000 clones; 91% were seen once. Deletions cut 5 bases from V and 11 bases from J, with 21 bases between. There are 14 residues in the CDR3. Germline V gene data show CDR1 as SGHAT and CDR2 as FQNNGV. The receptor was derived from a female donor in good health, enrolled as a control in a pregnancy study. The specimen comprised CD8+ T cells from peripheral blood mononuclear cells, sampled in the second trimester of pregnancy. This chain uses TRBV11-2 with TRBJ1-1, with D uncertain. CDR3 residues: CASSEHRTRVTAFF. In DNA form, the CDR3 reads TGTGCCAGCAGCGAACACCGGACGCGGGTTACGGCTTTCTTT. The full variable domain, completed using reference TRBV11-2 and TRBJ1-1, is EAGVAQSPRYKIIEKRQSVAFWCNPISGHATLYWYQQILGQGPKLLIQFQNNGVVDDSQLPKDRFSAERLKGVDSTLKIQPAKLEDSAVYLCASSEHRTRVTAFFGQGTRLTVV.